This T cell receptor beta chain was recorded in a study of T cell responses to AZD1222 COVID-19 vaccine. CDR3 length equals 15 residues. Germline values: CDR1 MRHNA, CDR2 SNTAGT. V lost 2 bases and J 8 bases, leaving 15 bases between the germline ends. Sequenced by immunoSEQ multiplex PCR; TCRdb stores in-frame clones only, minus some. The sample holds 130,000 to 150,000 clones, under 95% seen once. The sequence derives from an adult in good health. V usage is TRBV6-4 and J usage is TRBJ1-4, with D perhaps matching TRBD1 (5 bases). Sample: peripheral blood, taken on day 0 of AZD1222 vaccination. CDR3 bases: TGTGCCAGCAGTGACGGGGGGTCTCGTTGCGAAAAACTGTTTTTT. Its translation is CASSDGGSRCEKLFF.